This section outlines one TCR beta chain sequence together with its context. Its antigen remains unknown. These data come from a study of T cell responses to AZD1222 COVID-19 vaccine. Regarding the study as a whole: Spike-specific TCR breadth and depth grew following two AZD1222 doses.

The CDR3 covers 12 residues. Germline CDR1 and CDR2: SQVTM and ANQGSEA. Between the trimmed V and J ends, which lost 6 bases and 2 bases, there was a span of 10 bases. Generated by immunoSEQ multiplex PCR, the TCRdb table keeps only in-frame clones and is missing some. The sample records 100,000 to 150,000 clones, 85% to 90% being singletons. The sequence derives from an adult in good health. The chain joins TRBV29-1 to TRBJ2-5; unclear D gene. Material: peripheral blood, obtained on day 0 of AZD1222 vaccination. This chain's CDR3 is CSVVLEQETQYF. In DNA, the CDR3 is TGCAGCGTGGTCTTGGAACAAGAGACCCAGTACTTC.